These T cell receptor beta chains were read from a single sample in a study of blood T cell repertoires in COVID-19. Repertoires were generated with immunoSEQ multiplex PCR, while TCRdb's copy carries only in-frame clones and drops some. The sample lists around 340,000 clones, 65% to 85% occurring once. The source material was peripheral blood. All receptors come from a man aged 25-45 years with active or convalescent COVID-19. The CDR3 runs from the conserved cysteine through the conserved F or W. Each record gives: D gene, clone size, J gene, V gene, CDR3 DNA, CDR3 protein. A D gene is named only where the DNA matches it firmly. Size tells how often a clone was seen (once, few, many) or the class of an expanded clone, and some rows leave it out.

>-|many|TRBJ1-6|TRBV5-1
TGCGCCAGCAGCTTGGAGAGAAGCTCCTATAATTCACCCCTCCACTTT
CASSLERSSYNSPLHF
>-|-|TRBJ1-5|TRBV5-5
TGTGCCAGCAGCTCCGAGGTCTACGCCAATCAGCCCCAGCATTTT
CASSSEVYANQPQHF
>TRBD1|once|TRBJ1-2|TRBV9
TGTGCCAGCAGCGGTTGGACGGGACAGAACTATGGCTACACCTTC
CASSGWTGQNYGYTF
>-|-|TRBJ2-3|TRBV6-1
TGTGCCAGCAGTGAACTGGGACTCATGGGGGCAGATACGCAGTATTTT
CASSELGLMGADTQYF
>-|once|TRBJ2-7|TRBV27
TGTGCCAGCAGTCCGGGACACCTCTACGAGCAGTACTTC
CASSPGHLYEQYF
>TRBD1|once|TRBJ2-7|TRBV30
TGTGCCTGGGGGACAGGGATAGAGGATGAGCAGTACTTC
CAWGTGIEDEQYF
>TRBD1|-|TRBJ1-2|TRBV7-9
TGTGCCAGCAGCTTGACAGGGTATGGCTACACCTTC
CASSLTGYGYTF
>TRBD1|-|TRBJ2-5|TRBV5-4
TGTGCCAGCAGCTTGCAGGGGGTAGTGTTGACCCAGTACTTC
CASSLQGVVLTQYF
>-|-|TRBJ1-2|TRBV6-5
TGTGCCAGCATGACGTTCCGGGGGACGAGCTACACCTTC
CASMTFRGTSYTF
>-|-|TRBJ1-1|TRBV10-3
TGTGCCATCAGTGGGACAGAGAACACTGAAGCTTTCTTT
CAISGTENTEAFF
>TRBD2|once|TRBJ2-1|TRBV7-9
TGTGCCAGCAGCTTCGGGCGGGGGGGCAAGTATGAGCAGTTCTTC
CASSFGRGGKYEQFF
>-|-|TRBJ2-5|TRBV6-2/TRBV6-3
TGTGCCAGCAGTTACTTGCGCGAAGAGACCCAGTACTTC
CASSYLREETQYF
>-|-|TRBJ1-3|TRBV10-3
TGTGCCATCAGTGCCAACCCTCTCGGGGACACCATATATTTT
CAISANPLGDTIYF
>TRBD1|-|TRBJ2-5|TRBV24-1
TGTGCCACCAGTGACCCCGGACAGGGGGCCTTCCAAGAGACCCAGTACTTC
CATSDPGQGAFQETQYF
>-|-|TRBJ2-3|TRBV18
TGTGCCAGCTCACCGGGGGGAAACACAGATACGCAGTATTTT
CASSPGGNTDTQYF
>-|few|TRBJ1-1|TRBV5-6
TGTGCCAGCACCCCCACAGGGACGGTGAACACTGAAGCTTTCTTT
CASTPTGTVNTEAFF
>-|-|TRBJ1-1|TRBV15
TGTGCCACCAGCCGAAGGGGGGGAAGGGACACTGAAGCTTTCTTT
CATSRRGGRDTEAFF
>TRBD1|once|TRBJ2-6|TRBV5-4
TGTGCCAGCAGCCCCCGACAGGGAGCCTCTGGGGCCAACGTCCTGACTTTC
CASSPRQGASGANVLTF
>-|-|TRBJ2-7|TRBV19
TGTGCCAGTAGTCATACAGGGGGGGCCTCCTCCTACGAGCAGTACTTC
CASSHTGGASSYEQYF
>TRBD1|-|TRBJ1-2|TRBV12-3/TRBV12-4
TGTGCCAGCAGTTTCGACAGGGGGCGCGGCTACACCTTC
CASSFDRGRGYTF
>TRBD1|-|TRBJ2-1|TRBV3-1/TRBV3-2
TGTGCCAGCAGCCCTACGGGACAGGGGGGGCAGTTCTTC
CASSPTGQGGQFF
>-|-|TRBJ1-6|TRBV19
TGTGCGACAAGTTGGGGGGTTAATTCACCCCTCCACTTT
CATSWGVNSPLHF
>TRBD2|-|TRBJ2-1|TRBV7-2
TGTGCCAGCAGTTCCAGCGGGAGCGTCTACAATGAGCAGTTCTTC
CASSSSGSVYNEQFF
>TRBD1|-|TRBJ1-6|TRBV4-2
TGTGCCAGCAGCCAGCAGGGACAGGGGGCTACACCCCTCCACTTT
CASSQQGQGATPLHF
>-|few|TRBJ1-2|TRBV11-2
TGTGCCAGCAGCCAGGGGAATTACTATGGCTACACCTTC
CASSQGNYYGYTF
>-|-|TRBJ1-2|TRBV5-4
TGTGCCAGCAGCTTGGACTCCAACTATGGCTACACCTTC
CASSLDSNYGYTF
>-|-|TRBJ1-2|TRBV7-3
TGTGCCAGCAGCTTTGGGCAGAACTATGGCTACACCTTC
CASSFGQNYGYTF
>-|-|TRBJ2-3|TRBV12-5
TGTGCTAGTGGTTTGGAACGGACTACCACAGATACGCAGTATTTT
CASGLERTTTDTQYF
>-|-|TRBJ1-1|TRBV5-5
TGTGCCAGCAGCTTGGTCTCAACAACTGAAGCTTTCTTT
CASSLVSTTEAFF
>-|-|TRBJ2-7|TRBV6-6
TGTGCCAGCAGTTATGCGAACGAGCAGTACTTC
CASSYANEQYF
>TRBD2|-|TRBJ2-7|TRBV5-4
TGTGCCAGCAGCTTGGGGGAGCGGGAGCATAGTGAGCAGTACTTC
CASSLGEREHSEQYF
>TRBD2|-|TRBJ2-3|TRBV24-1
TGTGCCACCAGTGATTTAAAGCGGGGGGACACAGATACGCAGTATTTT
CATSDLKRGDTDTQYF
>TRBD2|-|TRBJ2-3|TRBV5-5
TGTGCCAGCAGCTACCGCCGACTAGCGGGGCCCACAGATACGCAGTATTTT
CASSYRRLAGPTDTQYF
>TRBD2|-|TRBJ2-7|TRBV3-1/TRBV3-2
TGTGCCAGCAGCCCCCGACTAGCGGGGGGCTACGAGCAGTACTTC
CASSPRLAGGYEQYF
>-|-|TRBJ1-1|TRBV6-2/TRBV6-3
TGTGCCAGCAGTCCCCTGGATCCCGGGGGGAACACTGAAGCTTTCTTT
CASSPLDPGGNTEAFF
>-|-|TRBJ1-4|TRBV12-3/TRBV12-4
TGTGCCAGTTCCGGTGCTAATGAAAAACTGTTTTTT
CASSGANEKLFF
>-|-|TRBJ2-7|TRBV5-1
TGCGCCAGCAGCCCACGAGTAAGCTCCTACGAGCAGTACTTC
CASSPRVSSYEQYF
>-|-|TRBJ2-7|TRBV13
TGTGCCAGCAGCCCCGGACAGATAGGCGAGCAGTACTTC
CASSPGQIGEQYF
>-|-|TRBJ2-1|TRBV9
TGTGCCAGCAGCGTAGGGGCAGGAGCGGATGAGCAGTTCTTC
CASSVGAGADEQFF
>TRBD1|few|TRBJ1-2|TRBV14
TGTGCCAGCAGCCCTGGGACAGTATATGGCTACACCTTC
CASSPGTVYGYTF
>TRBD2|-|TRBJ2-7|TRBV7-2
TGTGCCAGCAGCTTAGGGGTAGCGGGATACGAGCAGTACTTC
CASSLGVAGYEQYF
>TRBD1|-|TRBJ2-4|TRBV30
TGTGCCTGGAGTGCCTCTAGGGACAGGGGTAAAGCAAACATTCAGTACTTC
CAWSASRDRGKANIQYF
>-|-|TRBJ2-5|TRBV6-7
TGTGCCAACTACCCCCCTAAGTACCAAGAGACCCAGTACTTC
CANYPPKYQETQYF